The present T cell receptor (beta chain) was sequenced within a study of cytomegalovirus exposure and HLA in healthy donors. PCR was performed using 60 Vbeta and 13 Jbeta primers. Libraries were prepared by immunoSEQ multiplex PCR; TCRdb keeps only in-frame clonotypes and omits some of them. The data show about 93,000 clones, around 81% seen once. CDR1 and CDR2 from the germline V gene are MNHEY and SMNVEV (reference sequence). The CDR3 runs to 15 residues. The ends lost 4 bases at V and 9 bases at J; junction bases unmatched: 7. The sample consisted of PBMCs. The chain recombines TRBV27 with TRBJ1-6, with 9 positions matching TRBD1. This sequence was found in a man aged 30 to 39 in good health and CMV-seronegative. The CDR3 protein is CASSSGTGRSSPLHF. The CDR3 region has the DNA TGTGCCAGCAGTTCCGGGACAGGGAGGTCTTCACCCCTCCACTTT.